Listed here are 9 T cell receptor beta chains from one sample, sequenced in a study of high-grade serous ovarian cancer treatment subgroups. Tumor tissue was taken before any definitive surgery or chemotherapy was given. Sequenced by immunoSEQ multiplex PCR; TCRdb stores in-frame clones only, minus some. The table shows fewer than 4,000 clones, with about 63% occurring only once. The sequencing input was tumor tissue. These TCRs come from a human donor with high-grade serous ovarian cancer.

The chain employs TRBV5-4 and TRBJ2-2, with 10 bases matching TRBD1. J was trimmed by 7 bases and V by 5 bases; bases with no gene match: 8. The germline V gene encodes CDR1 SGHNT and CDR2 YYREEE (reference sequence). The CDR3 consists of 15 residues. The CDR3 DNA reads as TGTGCCAGCAGACGGGGACAGGGGTTAGGCGGGGAGCTGTTTTTT. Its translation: CASRRGQGLGGELFF.

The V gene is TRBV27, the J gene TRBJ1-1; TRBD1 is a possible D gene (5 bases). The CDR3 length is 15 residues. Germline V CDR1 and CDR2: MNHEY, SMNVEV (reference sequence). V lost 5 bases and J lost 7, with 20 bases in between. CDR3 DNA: TGTGCCAGCAGTCGAAGGACATACGGGCAGAATGAAGCTTTCTTT. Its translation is CASSRRTYGQNEAFF.

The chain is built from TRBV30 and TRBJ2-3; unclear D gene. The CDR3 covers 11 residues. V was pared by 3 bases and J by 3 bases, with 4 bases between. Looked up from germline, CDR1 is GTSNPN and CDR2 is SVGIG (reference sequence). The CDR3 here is CAWRGTDTQYF. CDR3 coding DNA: TGTGCCTGGAGGGGTACAGATACGCAGTATTTT.

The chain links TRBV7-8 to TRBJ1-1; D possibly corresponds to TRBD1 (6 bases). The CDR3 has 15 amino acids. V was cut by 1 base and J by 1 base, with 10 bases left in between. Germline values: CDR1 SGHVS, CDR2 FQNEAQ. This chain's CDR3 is CASSLGGGRNTEAFF. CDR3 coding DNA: TGTGCCAGCAGCTTAGGGGGGGGCCGGAACACTGAAGCTTTCTTT.

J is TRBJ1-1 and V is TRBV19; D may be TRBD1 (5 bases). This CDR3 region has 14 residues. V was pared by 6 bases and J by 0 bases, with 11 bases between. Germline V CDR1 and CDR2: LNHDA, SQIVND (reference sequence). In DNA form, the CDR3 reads TGTGCCAGTAGCTCGGGGGTCCTGAACACTGAAGCTTTCTTT. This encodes CASSSGVLNTEAFF.

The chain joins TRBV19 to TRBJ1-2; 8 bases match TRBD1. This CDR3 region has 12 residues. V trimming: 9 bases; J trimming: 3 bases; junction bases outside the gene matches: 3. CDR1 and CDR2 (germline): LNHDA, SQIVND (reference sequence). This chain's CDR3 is CASKDRDYGYTF. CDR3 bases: TGTGCCAGCAAGGACAGGGACTATGGCTACACCTTC.

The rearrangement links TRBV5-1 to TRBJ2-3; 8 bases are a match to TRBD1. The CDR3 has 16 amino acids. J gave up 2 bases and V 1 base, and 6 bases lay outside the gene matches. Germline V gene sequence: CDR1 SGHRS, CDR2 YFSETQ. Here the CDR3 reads CASSLQGQGATDTQYF. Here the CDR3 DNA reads TGCGCCAGCAGCTTGCAGGGGCAGGGGGCCACAGATACGCAGTATTTT.

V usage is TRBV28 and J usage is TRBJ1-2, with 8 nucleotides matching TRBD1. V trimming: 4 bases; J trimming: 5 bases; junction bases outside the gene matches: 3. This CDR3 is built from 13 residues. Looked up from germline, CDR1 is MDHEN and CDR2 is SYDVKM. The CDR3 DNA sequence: TGTGCCAGCAGTTCAGGGGGCCGGTATGGCTACACCTTC. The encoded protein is CASSSGGRYGYTF.

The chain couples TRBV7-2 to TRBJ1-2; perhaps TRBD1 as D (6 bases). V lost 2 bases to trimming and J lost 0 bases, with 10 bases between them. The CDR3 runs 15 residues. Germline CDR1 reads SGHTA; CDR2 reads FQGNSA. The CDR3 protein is CASSLQQGANYGYTF. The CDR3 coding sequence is TGTGCCAGCAGCTTACAACAGGGCGCTAACTATGGCTACACCTTC.